This T cell receptor (beta chain) was found in a study of graft-versus-host responses after intestinal transplantation. Profiled with immunoSEQ multiplex PCR; TCRdb holds only in-frame clones, not every one. The table lists about 8,200 clones, roughly 29% of them singletons, with roughly 6% in the top ten. This clone was found a few times. This CDR3 contains 15 residues. Germline-derived CDR1 and CDR2 are MDHEN and SYDVKM. V trimming: 5 bases; J trimming: 3 bases; junction bases outside the gene matches: 6. The chain couples TRBV28 to TRBJ2-7; 11 bases are shared with TRBD2. This clonotype was obtained from a human patient who received an intestinal transplant. The material was alloreactive CD4+ T cells from a mixed lymphocyte reaction culture, obtained before intestinal transplant. Indicated subset: CFSE-low proliferating T cells sorted from roughly six-day pre-transplant mixed lymphocyte reaction (GvH or HvG direction). The CDR3: CASSHSGGAVYEQYF. CDR3 nucleotide sequence: TGTGCCAGCAGTCATAGCGGGGGGGCCGTCTACGAGCAGTACTTC.